This entry concerns a single T cell receptor (beta chain). This clonotype was counted ten times or more. The target of this receptor is not known. No per-base quality is available; no much larger clone lies one base away. The axillary draining lymph nodes of breast cancer patients were the source of the lymph node samples. This record comes from a study of breast tumors, draining lymph nodes, adjacent tissues (dated by TCRdb to about 2016). General notes on the study: In breast cancer patients, the study compared the TCR beta repertoires of tumor, adjacent nontumor tissue and axillary lymph nodes. In human breast cancer, the study set out to evaluate how tumor, surrounding tissue and draining lymph node repertoires relate to one another and whether T cells may move between these sites.

Sequencing was carried out with an Illumina HiSeq 2000. Multiplex PCR amplification was used to generate the TCR beta chain libraries. High-throughput sequencing was used to analyze the amplified TCR beta chain products. The public reads were quality trimmed at Q25 with fastp and then assembled into clones with MiXCR by TCRdb, keeping productive beta chains. Rows with a matching CDR3 protein are joined into one entry that keeps the most common DNA and genes. This sample comprises over 150,000 distinct CDR3 sequences, about 32% of them detected only once. Of the sample, over 4% is held by the ten largest clones. Points the paper makes about the study in general: In luminal-like breast cancer, tumor and nontumor tissue repertoires resembled each other significantly more than in basal-like breast cancer. The conclusion that tumor T cells originate in lymph nodes was presented as consistent with a hypothesis rather than as directly demonstrated. The data were considered consistent with most tumor T cells being derived from the lymph node and subsequently expanding within tumor tissue. Tumor T-cell repertoires showed less diversity than lymph node repertoires and more diversity than nontumor tissue repertoires, and tumor T-cell repertoires showed preferential V and J gene usage.

Material: axillary lymph node tissue. The receptor was isolated from a female donor with breast cancer. Some clones in this sample may be carry-over from other donors' samples.

The CDR3 protein sequence reads: CAWSVVVSGELFF. The sequence in DNA is TGTGCCTGGAGTGTTGTGGTGAGCGGGGAGCTGTTTTTT. The chain is encoded by TRBV30 joined to TRBJ2-2, with no confidently assigned D gene. For CDR1 and CDR2, the germline V gene (reference sequence) lists GTSNPN and SVGIG. The CDR3 runs 13 amino acids, cysteine and phenylalanine included. The sequence is cut down to CDR3 DNA, 39 bases in frame from base 1. V is shortened by 0 bases, J by 7 bases, and the region joining them spans 9 bases.